The sequence of this T cell receptor (beta chain) was determined in a study of blood T cell repertoires in COVID-19 (dated by TCRdb to the early 2020s). Regarding the complete study: Collaborator samples came from the United States, Italy and Spain and covered acute and convalescent phases of COVID-19. The material from the prospective study consisted of cDNA or gDNA derived from T cells, B-cell-depleted T cells, or PBMCs. Deeply sampled blood TCRbeta repertoires from subjects exposed to, actively infected with, or recovered from COVID-19 were included in the dataset. The repertoires were released in a freely available public database meant as a resource for research on the immune response to SARS-CoV-2. The samples were drawn from two sources: the first 160 participants of the ongoing ImmuneRACE study, and 950 to 1,500 subjects contributed by 6 global collaborators. Nearly every sample came with metadata listing a de-identified subject ID, COVID-19 status, age in years and sex. Where available, HLA class I and class II types were taken from metadata supplied by the sample provider and were not determined by assay-based typing. Overall study outcomes, separate from this receptor: How much clinical and demographic metadata was included differed by source and by participant, and the metadata was provided uncurated.

TCRbeta CDR3 regions were amplified from genomic DNA using the immunoSEQ Assay, a bias-controlled multiplex PCR. The original pipeline was this. The number of nucleated cells in each sample was estimated by amplification of reference gene primers within the assay. Sequence reads were collapsed and filtered to measure the absolute abundance of every unique TCRbeta CDR3 rearrangement. Productive Simpson clonality was computed per sample as the square root of Simpson's diversity index over productive rearrangements. TCRdb limited this immuneACCESS table to in-frame rearrangements with V and J called. A share of clones is missing; checked studies link under half to unresolved V genes, and the rest is unexplained. The V and J calls and the clone size are those of that table, but D and trimming were determined from the DNA. This sample comprises approximately 460,000 clones, roughly 89% of them detected only once. Together, the top ten hold roughly 0.92% of the sample.

At one collaborating source in Seattle, patients were enrolled during active infection and were followed longitudinally through the course of disease. The collaborating institutions used their own protocols to collect whole blood in K2EDTA tubes. Collaborator samples were shipped for TCRbeta analysis as frozen whole blood, isolated PBMCs, or DNA extracted from either sample type. A remark on this clone: Its specific antigen is unknown. No clone much larger than this one lies a single base away; base qualities are absent.

V is pared back by 3 bases and J by 8 bases, with 14 bases lying between the germline termini. CDR1 and CDR2, looked up from the germline V gene (reference sequence), are LNHDA and SQIVND. There are 14 amino acids in the CDR3, from cysteine to phenylalanine inclusive. The CDR3 DNA has 42 bases and is translated from base 1. This TCR was recovered from a man between 18 and 35 years old with COVID-19, enrolled during active disease. The sequenced sample consisted of peripheral blood. This sequence uses TRBV19 and TRBJ1-5, and perhaps TRBD1 as D gene, on 5 matching bases. The CDR3 reads CASSIPRAIEPQHF. The nucleotides read TGTGCCAGTAGTATCCCCAGGGCAATCGAGCCCCAGCATTTT. Extended through the reference TRBV19 and TRBJ1-5 proteins, this CDR3 yields the full variable domain: DGGITQSPKYLFRKEGQNVTLSCEQNLNHDAMYWYRQDPGQGLRLIYYSQIVNDFQKGDIAEGYSVSREKKESFPLTVTSAQKNPTAFYLCASSIPRAIEPQHFGDGTRLSIL.